This T cell receptor (beta chain) was sequenced for a study of T cell changes during pregnancy in multiple sclerosis. Sequenced by immunoSEQ multiplex PCR; TCRdb stores in-frame clones only, minus some. Of about 13,000 clones listed, roughly 90% are singletons. With V trimmed by 3 bases and J by 4 bases, 9 bases remained unmatched. Per the germline V gene, CDR1 is SGDLS and CDR2 is YYNGEE. This CDR3 comprises 15 residues. The material sequenced was CD8+ T cells from peripheral blood mononuclear cells, taken after pregnancy. The rearrangement joins TRBV9 to TRBJ1-2; 7 bases map to TRBD1. The clonotype originates from a female donor in good health, enrolled as a control in a pregnancy study. In DNA, the CDR3 is TGTGCCAGCAGCGCCGGCTCCGGGACAGCCTATGGCTACACCTTC. Its translation is CASSAGSGTAYGYTF.